This T cell receptor (beta chain) emerged from a study of siplizumab effects on memory and regulatory T cells. Study results and limitations: The alloresponse seemed to draw substantially on naive T cells, which appeared more diverse than memory cells. Assignment of a naive or memory phenotype failed for roughly 80-97% of the proliferating CD4+ or CD8+ clones.

Remarks on this clone: What it binds is not known.

The CDR3 has 14 amino acids. CDR1 and CDR2 (germline): MNHEY, SMNVEV (reference sequence). Trimming took 4 bases from V and 5 from J; bases not matched to a gene: 6. Data came from immunoSEQ multiplex PCR; TCRdb stores just in-frame clones and leaves some out. The table includes tens of thousands of clones, roughly 90% detected once. The origin of this receptor is a human donor in good health. The sequenced sample was naive CD4+ T cells sorted from blood. The V gene is TRBV27, the J gene TRBJ2-7; 9 bases are shared with TRBD1. Here the CDR3 reads CASSYDRGADEQYF. The CDR3, as DNA: TGTGCCAGCAGTTATGACAGGGGGGCGGACGAGCAGTACTTC.